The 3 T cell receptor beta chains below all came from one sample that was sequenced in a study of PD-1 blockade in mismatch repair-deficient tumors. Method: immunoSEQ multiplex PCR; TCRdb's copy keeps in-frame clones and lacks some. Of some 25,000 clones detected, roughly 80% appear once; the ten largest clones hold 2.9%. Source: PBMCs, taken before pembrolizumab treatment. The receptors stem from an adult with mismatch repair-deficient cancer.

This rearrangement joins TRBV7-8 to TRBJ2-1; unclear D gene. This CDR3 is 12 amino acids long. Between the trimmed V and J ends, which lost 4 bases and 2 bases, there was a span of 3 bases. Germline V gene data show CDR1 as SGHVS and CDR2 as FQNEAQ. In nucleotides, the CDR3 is TGTGCCAGCAGCTCTACCTACAATGAGCAGTTCTTC. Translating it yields CASSSTYNEQFF.

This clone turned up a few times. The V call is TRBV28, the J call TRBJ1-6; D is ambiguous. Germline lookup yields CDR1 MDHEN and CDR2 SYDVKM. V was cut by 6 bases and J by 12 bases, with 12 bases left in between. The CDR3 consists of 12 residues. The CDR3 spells CASSVTTLPLHF. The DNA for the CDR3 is TGTGCCAGCAGCGTCACGACACTACCCCTCCACTTT.

The CDR3 region is CASSLVGTALDQPQHF. CDR3 nucleotides: TGTGCCAGCAGCTTAGTAGGGACTGCCCTAGATCAGCCCCAGCATTTT. The chain recombines TRBV7-8 with TRBJ1-5, with D possibly being TRBD1 (5 bases). V was pared by 1 base and J by 5 bases, with 15 bases between. From germline, CDR1 is SGHVS and CDR2 FQNEAQ. The length of the CDR3 is 16 residues.